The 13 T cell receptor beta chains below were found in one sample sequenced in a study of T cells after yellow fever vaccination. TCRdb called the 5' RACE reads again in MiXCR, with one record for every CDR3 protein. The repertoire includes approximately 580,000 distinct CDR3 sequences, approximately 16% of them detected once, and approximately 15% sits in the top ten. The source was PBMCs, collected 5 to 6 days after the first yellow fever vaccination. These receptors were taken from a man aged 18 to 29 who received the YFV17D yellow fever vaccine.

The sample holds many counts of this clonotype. CDR3 protein: CASSVDTGDNEQFF. CDR3 DNA sequence: TGTGCCAGCAGCGTGGACACGGGGGACAATGAGCAGTTCTTC. The chain links TRBV3-1 to TRBJ2-1; D may be TRBD2 (6 bases). The CDR3 covers 14 residues. Looked up from germline, CDR1 is LGHDT and CDR2 is YNNKEL (reference sequence). Trimming pared 5 bases from V and 5 bases from J, leaving 13 bases between.

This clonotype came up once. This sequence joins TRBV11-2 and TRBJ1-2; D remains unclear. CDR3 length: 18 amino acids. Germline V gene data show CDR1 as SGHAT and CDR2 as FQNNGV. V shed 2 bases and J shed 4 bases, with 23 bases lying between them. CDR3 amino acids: CASSLLRGGRTLTYGYTF. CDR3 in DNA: TGTGCCAGCAGCTTATTGAGAGGTGGAAGAACGCTAACCTATGGCTACACCTTC.

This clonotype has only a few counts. The CDR3 loop reads CASSFTGVSYNEQFF. CDR3 nucleotide sequence: TGTGCCAGCAGCTTTACAGGAGTCTCCTACAATGAGCAGTTCTTC. The chain joins TRBV5-5 to TRBJ2-1; D is possibly TRBD1 (5 bases). The CDR3 spans 15 residues. Trimming pared 2 bases from V and 0 bases from J, leaving 9 bases between. Germline V gene sequence: CDR1 SGHKS, CDR2 YYEKEE (reference sequence).

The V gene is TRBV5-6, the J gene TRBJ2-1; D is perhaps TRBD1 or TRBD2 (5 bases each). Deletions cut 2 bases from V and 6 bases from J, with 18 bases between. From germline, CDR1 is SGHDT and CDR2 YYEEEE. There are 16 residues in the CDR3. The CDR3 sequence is CASSFLDTGWGNEQFF. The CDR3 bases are TGTGCCAGCAGCTTCCTGGACACGGGATGGGGCAATGAGCAGTTCTTC. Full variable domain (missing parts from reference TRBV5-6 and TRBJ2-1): DAGVTQSPTHLIKTRGQQVTLRCSPKSGHDTVSWYQQALGQGPQFIFQYYEEEERQRGNFPDRFSGHQFPNYSSELNVNALLLGDSALYLCASSFLDTGWGNEQFFGPGTRLTVL.

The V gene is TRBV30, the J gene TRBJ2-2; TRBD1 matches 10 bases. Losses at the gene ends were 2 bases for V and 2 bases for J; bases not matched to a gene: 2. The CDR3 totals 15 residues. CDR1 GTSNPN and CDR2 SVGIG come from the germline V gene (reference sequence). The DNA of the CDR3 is TGTGCCTGGAGTCGACAGGGGGCCAACACCGGGGAGCTGTTTTTT. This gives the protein CAWSRQGANTGELFF. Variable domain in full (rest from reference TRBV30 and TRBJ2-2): SQTIHQWPATLVQPVGSPLSLECTVEGTSNPNLYWYRQAAGRGLQLLFYSVGIGQISSEVPQNLSASRPQDRQFILSSKKLLLSDSGFYLCAWSRQGANTGELFFGEGSRLTVL.

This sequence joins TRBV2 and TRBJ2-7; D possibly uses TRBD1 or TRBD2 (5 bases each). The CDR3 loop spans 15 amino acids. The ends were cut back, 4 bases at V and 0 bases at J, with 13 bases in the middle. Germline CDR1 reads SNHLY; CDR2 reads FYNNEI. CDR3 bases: TGTGCCAGCAGTGCCTGGACTGGGGGCTCCTACGAGCAGTACTTC. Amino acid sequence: CASSAWTGGSYEQYF.

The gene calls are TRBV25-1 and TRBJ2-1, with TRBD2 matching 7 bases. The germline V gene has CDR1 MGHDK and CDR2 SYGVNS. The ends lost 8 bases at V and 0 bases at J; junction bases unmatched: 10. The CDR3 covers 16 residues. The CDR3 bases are TGTGCCAGCGCGATTCCGGGGGGATACTCCTACAATGAGCAGTTCTTC. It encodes CASAIPGGYSYNEQFF.

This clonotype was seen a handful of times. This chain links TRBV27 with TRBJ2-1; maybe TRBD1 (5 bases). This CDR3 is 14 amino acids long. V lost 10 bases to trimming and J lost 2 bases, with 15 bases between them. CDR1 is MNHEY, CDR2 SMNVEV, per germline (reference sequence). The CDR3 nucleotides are TGTGCCACCGCTGACAGCACGGCCTACAATGAGCAGTTCTTC. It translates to CATADSTAYNEQFF.

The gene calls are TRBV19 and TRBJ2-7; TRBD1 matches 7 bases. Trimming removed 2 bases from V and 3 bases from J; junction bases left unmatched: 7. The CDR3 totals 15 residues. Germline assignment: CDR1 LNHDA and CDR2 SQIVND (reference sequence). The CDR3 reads CASSITGTVNYEQYF. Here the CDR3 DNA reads TGTGCCAGTAGTATAACCGGGACAGTAAACTACGAGCAGTACTTC.

CDR3 DNA sequence: TGCAGCGGATCGTTGGGACTAGGTTTTGTAGCGGTTGAGCAGTTCTTC. It codes for CSGSLGLGFVAVEQFF. V gene TRBV29-1 combines with J gene TRBJ2-1; 8 positions agree with TRBD2. Trimming cost V 7 bases and J 9 bases; bases outside gene matches: 20. The CDR3 totals 16 residues. Germline V gene data show CDR1 as SQVTM and CDR2 as ANQGSEA.

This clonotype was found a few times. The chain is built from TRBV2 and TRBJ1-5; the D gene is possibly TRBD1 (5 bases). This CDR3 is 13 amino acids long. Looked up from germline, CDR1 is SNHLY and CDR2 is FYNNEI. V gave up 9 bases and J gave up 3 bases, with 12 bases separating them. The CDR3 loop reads CASVQEINQPQHF. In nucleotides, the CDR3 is TGTGCCAGTGTACAGGAGATCAATCAGCCCCAGCATTTT. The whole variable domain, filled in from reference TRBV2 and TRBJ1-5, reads EPEVTQTPSHQVTQMGQEVILRCVPISNHLYFYWYRQILGQKVEFLVSFYNNEISEKSEIFDDQFSVERPDGSNFTLKIRSTKLEDSAMYFCASVQEINQPQHFGDGTRLSIL.

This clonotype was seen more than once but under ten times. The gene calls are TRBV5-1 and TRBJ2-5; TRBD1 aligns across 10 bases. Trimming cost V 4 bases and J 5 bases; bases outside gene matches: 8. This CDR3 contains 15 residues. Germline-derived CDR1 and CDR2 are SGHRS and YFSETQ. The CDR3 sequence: CASSAGQGGGETQYF. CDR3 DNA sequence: TGCGCCAGCAGCGCTGGACAGGGGGGTGGGGAGACCCAGTACTTC.

The CDR3 DNA reads as TGTGCCAGCAGTTTAACGGGGGATTACCAAGAGACCCAGTACTTC. It yields the protein CASSLTGDYQETQYF. The V gene is TRBV9, the J gene TRBJ2-5; tentatively, D is TRBD2 (6 bases). The length of the CDR3 is 15 residues. The germline CDR1 and CDR2 sequences are SGDLS and YYNGEE. V was clipped by 5 bases and J by 0 bases, with 14 bases between them.